What follows describes a single TCR beta chain. This CDR3 comprises 15 residues. Germline V lookup: CDR1 MNHEY, CDR2 SVGAGI. Trimming took 1 base from V and 5 from J, leaving 14 bases between them. These data come from a study of blood T cell repertoires in COVID-19. Study overall: Spain, Italy and the United States supplied samples that represented acute and convalescent COVID-19. T cells, B-cell-depleted T cells, or PBMCs provided the cDNA or gDNA that served as material.

Libraries were prepared by immunoSEQ multiplex PCR; TCRdb keeps only in-frame clonotypes and omits some of them. The sample consists of under 20,000 clones, approximately 87% of them appearing once. The sequencing input was peripheral blood. The genes are TRBV6-5 and TRBJ2-5, with D possibly TRBD1 on 6 matching bases. The clonotype was recovered from a human donor in a cohort sampled during active COVID-19. The CDR3 reads CASSYLGQRSETQYF. DNA of the CDR3: TGTGCCAGCAGTTACTTAGGACAGAGAAGTGAGACCCAGTACTTC.